This T cell receptor (beta chain) is drawn from a study of cytomegalovirus exposure and HLA in healthy donors. Study in general: The roughly 120 validation repertoires used the same platform as the approximately 670 first-cohort repertoires (as reported by a later analysis).

Donors came from a validation cohort of over 100 subjects, distinct from the first 666-subject cohort. This table comes from immunoSEQ multiplex PCR, and its TCRdb copy is limited to in-frame clones, with some not included. The sample carries some 250,000 clones, 90% recorded once. Germline CDR1 and CDR2: SGHVS and FNYEAQ. This CDR3 has 16 residues. Trimming at V came to 2 bases and at J to 5 bases, leaving 10 bases not matched to a gene. Study results and limitations: Rare TCR sequences predominated, though certain public TCRs were found in many donors. That first-cohort TCR clusters tended to co-occur in the 90 to 150 validation repertoires was found in a later analysis.

Comment on this clone: The antigen remains undetermined.

This TCR was sampled from a woman aged 18 to 35 in good health and CMV-seronegative. Material for sequencing was PBMCs. The chain employs TRBV7-6 and TRBJ1-1; 8 bases match TRBD1. In DNA form, the CDR3 reads TGTGCCAGCAGCTTATTACCAGGGGGCTCGTTGACTGAAGCTTTCTTT. The encoded protein is CASSLLPGGSLTEAFF.